A single sample gave rise to the 12 T cell receptor beta chains below, sequenced in a study of T cell repertoires in cytomegalovirus infection. A single record per CDR3 protein comes from TCRdb applying MiXCR to the reads. The top ten hold about 28% of the sample, which has approximately 190,000 distinct CDR3 sequences, approximately 30% seen once. Sequenced input: PBMCs. The source is a human donor in good health (CMV status not recorded). Some clones in this sample may be carry-over from other donors' samples.

The table lists this clonotype with a few counts. The V gene is TRBV20-1, the J gene TRBJ1-2; 10 nucleotides line up with TRBD1. The V segment lost 6 bases and the J segment 8 bases; nucleotides outside the gene matches: 6. Germline values: CDR1 DFQATT, CDR2 SNEGSKA (reference sequence). There are 12 residues in the CDR3. The DNA of the CDR3 is TGCAGTGCGGAGACAGGGGGCAGAGGCTACACCTTC. Protein sequence: CSAETGGRGYTF.

This clonotype was observed a few times. CDR3 in DNA: TGTGCCAGCAGTACACTAGCGGGGTCAGATACGCAGTATTTT. It encodes CASSTLAGSDTQYF. The chain combines TRBV12-3 or TRBV12-4 with TRBJ2-3, with 10 bases lining up with TRBD2. This CDR3 comprises 14 residues. Trimming cost V 5 bases and J 4 bases; bases outside gene matches: 3.

A few counts support this clonotype. This chain uses TRBV19 with TRBJ1-2; no reliable D call. The CDR3 spans 14 residues. Trimming shortened V by 0 bases and J by 7 bases, and 12 bases separated the two germline ends. Per the germline V gene, CDR1 is LNHDA and CDR2 is SQIVND (reference sequence). The CDR3 coding sequence is TGTGCCAGTAGTATAGATACGGGATCAGGTGGCTACACCTTC. Amino acids: CASSIDTGSGGYTF.

The table lists this clonotype with many counts. The chain uses TRBV7-2 and TRBJ1-6, with D possibly TRBD1 on 5 matching bases. CDR3 length: 18 amino acids. Looked up from germline, CDR1 is SGHTA and CDR2 is FQGNSA. Trimming pared 3 bases from V and 0 bases from J, leaving 15 bases between. The CDR3 bases are TGTGCCAGCAGCTTCTCCTGGGGGGGGAGCTCCTATAATTCACCCCTCCACTTT. Protein sequence: CASSFSWGGSSYNSPLHF.

The gene calls are TRBV12-3 or TRBV12-4 and TRBJ1-3; no definite D call. CDR3 length equals 13 residues. V was shortened by 6 bases and J by 4 bases, with 10 bases between the two germline ends. The CDR3 region is CASRSTAGNTIYF. CDR3 nucleotide sequence: TGTGCCAGCAGGAGCACAGCGGGAAACACCATATATTTT.

This clonotype was seen more than once but under ten times. The rearrangement joins TRBV2 to TRBJ2-2; 8 nucleotides align to TRBD1. V lost 8 bases to trimming and J lost 3 bases; unmatched junction nucleotides: 8. CDR1 is SNHLY and CDR2 is FYNNEI in the germline V gene. This CDR3 contains 15 residues. Written as DNA, the CDR3 is TGTGCCAGCGGCGAGCAGGGGGCGGACACCGGGGAGCTGTTTTTT. This codes for CASGEQGADTGELFF.

There are many counts of this clonotype. This rearrangement joins TRBV7-2 to TRBJ1-3; the D is unclear. V shed 1 base and J shed 0 bases, with 10 bases lying between them. Looked up from germline, CDR1 is SGHTA and CDR2 is FQGNSA. This CDR3 spans 16 amino acids. CDR3 in amino acids: CASSLEGRYSGNTIYF. CDR3 nucleotide sequence: TGTGCCAGCAGCTTAGAGGGCAGATACTCTGGAAACACCATATATTTT.

The rearrangement joins TRBV5-8 to TRBJ2-2; no clear D gene. The V gene's germline CDR1 is SGHTS and CDR2 YDEGEE. Trimming left V 0 bases short and J 5 bases short, with 8 bases between. CDR3 length: 14 residues. For the CDR3, the DNA is TGTGCCAGCAGCTTGGGGGCCAGAACCGGGGAGCTGTTTTTT. Translation gives CASSLGARTGELFF.

This clonotype was observed a few times. This chain links TRBV7-8 with TRBJ1-4; TRBD1 aligns across 7 bases. The J segment lost 5 bases and the V segment lost 5 bases, leaving 8 bases of the junction unmatched. The CDR3 loop spans 15 amino acids. Per germline, CDR1 SGHVS and CDR2 FQNEAQ. The CDR3 protein is CASSIDGQANEKLFF. The CDR3 nucleotides are TGTGCCAGCAGCATTGACGGACAGGCGAATGAAAAACTGTTTTTT.

This clonotype was recorded a few times. The chain employs TRBV5-5 and TRBJ2-3; D is possibly TRBD2 (6 bases). Trimming took 6 bases from V and 0 from J, leaving 11 bases between them. The length of the CDR3 is 14 residues. Looked up from germline, CDR1 is SGHKS and CDR2 is YYEKEE (reference sequence). The CDR3, as DNA: TGTGCCAGCACCCTCCGGGGGAGCACAGATACGCAGTATTTT. Its translation: CASTLRGSTDTQYF.

The V gene is TRBV29-1, the J gene TRBJ2-2; 9 bases match TRBD1. The CDR3 is 12 residues long. V was pared by 7 bases and J by 9 bases, with 6 bases of the junction left unmatched. CDR1 is SQVTM, CDR2 ANQGSEA, per germline. CDR3 sequence reads: CSAGQGFRELFF. DNA for the CDR3: TGCAGCGCGGGACAGGGTTTCCGGGAGCTGTTTTTT.

The chain has TRBV2 and TRBJ1-1; a possible D gene is TRBD1 (5 bases). Germline loops: CDR1 SNHLY, CDR2 FYNNEI. This CDR3 has 12 amino acids. CDR3 DNA sequence: TGTGCTCGAGAGGGGAGGACGTCGGAAGCTTTCTTT. It codes for CAREGRTSEAFF.